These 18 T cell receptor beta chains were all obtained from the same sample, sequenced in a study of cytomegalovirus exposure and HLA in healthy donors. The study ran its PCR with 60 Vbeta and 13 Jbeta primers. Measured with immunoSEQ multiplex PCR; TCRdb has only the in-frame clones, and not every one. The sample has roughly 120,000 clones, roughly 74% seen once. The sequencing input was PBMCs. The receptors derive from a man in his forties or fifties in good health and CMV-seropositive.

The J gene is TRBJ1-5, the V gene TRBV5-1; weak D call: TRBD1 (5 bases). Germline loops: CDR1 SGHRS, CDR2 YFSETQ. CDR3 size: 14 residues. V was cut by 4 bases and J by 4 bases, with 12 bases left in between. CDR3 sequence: CASSPQGVNQPQHF. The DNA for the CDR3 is TGCGCCAGCAGCCCCCAGGGTGTTAATCAGCCCCAGCATTTT.

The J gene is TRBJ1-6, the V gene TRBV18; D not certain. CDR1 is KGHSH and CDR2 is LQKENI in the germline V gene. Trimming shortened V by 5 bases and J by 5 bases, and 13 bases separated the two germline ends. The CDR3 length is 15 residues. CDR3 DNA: TGTGCCAGCTCAATTTCCCAGGCAGATAATTCACCCCTCCACTTT. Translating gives CASSISQADNSPLHF.

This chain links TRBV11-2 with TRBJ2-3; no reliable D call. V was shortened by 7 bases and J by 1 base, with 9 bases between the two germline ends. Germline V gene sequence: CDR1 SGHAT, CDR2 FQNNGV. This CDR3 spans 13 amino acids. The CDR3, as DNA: TGTGCCAGCATCCTTTATGGCACAGATACGCAGTATTTT. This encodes CASILYGTDTQYF.

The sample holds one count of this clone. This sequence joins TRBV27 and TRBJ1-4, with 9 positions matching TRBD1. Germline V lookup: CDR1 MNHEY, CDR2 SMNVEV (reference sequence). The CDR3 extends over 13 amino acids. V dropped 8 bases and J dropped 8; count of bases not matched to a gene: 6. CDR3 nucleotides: TGTGCCAGCGGGACAGGGCTGCGAGAAAAACTGTTTTTT. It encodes CASGTGLREKLFF.

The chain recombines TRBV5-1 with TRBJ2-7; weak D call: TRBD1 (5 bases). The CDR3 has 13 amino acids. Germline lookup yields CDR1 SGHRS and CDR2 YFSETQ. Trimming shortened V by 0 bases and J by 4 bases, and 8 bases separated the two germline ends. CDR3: CASSLVAGYEQYF. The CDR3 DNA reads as TGCGCCAGCAGCTTGGTGGCAGGGTACGAGCAGTACTTC.

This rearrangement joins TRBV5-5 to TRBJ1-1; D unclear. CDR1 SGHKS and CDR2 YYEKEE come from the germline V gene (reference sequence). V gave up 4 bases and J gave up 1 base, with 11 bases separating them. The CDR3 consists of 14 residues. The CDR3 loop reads CASSGETANTEAFF. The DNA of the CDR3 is TGTGCCAGCAGCGGGGAGACGGCGAACACTGAAGCTTTCTTT.

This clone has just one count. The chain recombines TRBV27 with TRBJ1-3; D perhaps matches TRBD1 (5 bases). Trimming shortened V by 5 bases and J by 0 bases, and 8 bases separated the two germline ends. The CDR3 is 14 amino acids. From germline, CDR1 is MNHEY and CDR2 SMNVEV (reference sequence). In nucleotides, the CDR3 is TGTGCCAGCAGTAGGGGTAGCTCTGGAAACACCATATATTTT. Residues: CASSRGSSGNTIYF.

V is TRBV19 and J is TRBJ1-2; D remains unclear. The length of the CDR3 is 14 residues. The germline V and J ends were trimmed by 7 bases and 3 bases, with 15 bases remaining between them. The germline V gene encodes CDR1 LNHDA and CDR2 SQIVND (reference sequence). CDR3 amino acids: CASTSGMGDYGYTF. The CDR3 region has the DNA TGTGCCAGTACCTCGGGGATGGGCGACTATGGCTACACCTTC.

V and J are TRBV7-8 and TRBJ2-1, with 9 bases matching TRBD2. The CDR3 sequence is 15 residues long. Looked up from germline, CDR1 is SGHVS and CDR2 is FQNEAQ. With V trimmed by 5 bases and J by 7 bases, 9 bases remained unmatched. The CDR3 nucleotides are TGTGCCAGCAGCCTGCGGGAGGGGTCCTGGAATGAGCAGTTCTTC. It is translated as CASSLREGSWNEQFF.

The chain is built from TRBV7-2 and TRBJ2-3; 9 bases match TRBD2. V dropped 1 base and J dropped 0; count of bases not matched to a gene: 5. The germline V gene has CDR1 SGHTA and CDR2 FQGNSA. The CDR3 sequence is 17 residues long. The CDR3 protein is CASSLGLAGFSTDTQYF. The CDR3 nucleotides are TGTGCCAGCAGCTTAGGTCTAGCGGGGTTTAGCACAGATACGCAGTATTTT.

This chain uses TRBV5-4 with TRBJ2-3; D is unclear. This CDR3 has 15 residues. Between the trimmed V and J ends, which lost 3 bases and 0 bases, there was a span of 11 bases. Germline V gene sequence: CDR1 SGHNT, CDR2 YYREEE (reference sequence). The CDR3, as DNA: TGTGCCAGCAGCTCAGGTGGTGGTAGCACAGATACGCAGTATTTT. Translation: CASSSGGGSTDTQYF. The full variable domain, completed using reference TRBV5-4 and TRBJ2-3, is ETGVTQSPTHLIKTRGQQVTLRCSSQSGHNTVSWYQQALGQGPQFIFQYYREEENGRGNFPPRFSGLQFPNYSSELNVNALELDDSALYLCASSSGGGSTDTQYFGPGTRLTVL.

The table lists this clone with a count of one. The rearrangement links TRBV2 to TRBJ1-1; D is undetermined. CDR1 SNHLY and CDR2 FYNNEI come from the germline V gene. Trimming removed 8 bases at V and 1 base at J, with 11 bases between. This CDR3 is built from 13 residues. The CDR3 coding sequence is TGTGCCAGCGGCCTCAGGCCGAACACTGAAGCTTTCTTT. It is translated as CASGLRPNTEAFF.

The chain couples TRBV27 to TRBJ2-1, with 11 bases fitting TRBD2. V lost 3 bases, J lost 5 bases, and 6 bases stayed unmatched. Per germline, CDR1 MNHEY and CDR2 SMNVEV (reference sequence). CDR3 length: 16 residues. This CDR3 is CASSFLRLAGNNEQFF. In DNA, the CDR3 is TGTGCCAGCAGTTTTCTCAGACTAGCGGGAAACAATGAGCAGTTCTTC.

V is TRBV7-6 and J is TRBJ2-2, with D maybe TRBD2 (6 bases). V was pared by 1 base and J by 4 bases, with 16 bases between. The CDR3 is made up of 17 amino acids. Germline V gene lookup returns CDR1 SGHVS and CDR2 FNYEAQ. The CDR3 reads CASSLEAGAGGTGELFF. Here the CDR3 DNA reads TGTGCCAGCAGCTTAGAAGCCGGGGCCGGGGGCACCGGGGAGCTGTTTTTT.

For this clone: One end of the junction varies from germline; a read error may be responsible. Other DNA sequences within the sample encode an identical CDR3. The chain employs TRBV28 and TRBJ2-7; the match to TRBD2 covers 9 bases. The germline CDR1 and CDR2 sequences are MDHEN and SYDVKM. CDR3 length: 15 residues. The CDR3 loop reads CASSSPTSGAYEQYF. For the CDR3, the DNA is TGTGCCAGCAGTTCCCCGACTAGCGGTGCGTACGAACAGTACTTC.

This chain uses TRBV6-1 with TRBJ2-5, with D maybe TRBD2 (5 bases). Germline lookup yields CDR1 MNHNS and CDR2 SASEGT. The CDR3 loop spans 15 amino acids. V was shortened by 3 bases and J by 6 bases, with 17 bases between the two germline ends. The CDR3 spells CASSEEDSRVKTQYF. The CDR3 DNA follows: TGTGCCAGCAGTGAGGAGGACTCCCGGGTCAAGACCCAGTACTTC.

The CDR3 sequence is CASRGTGEHYGYTF. The CDR3 DNA sequence: TGTGCCAGCAGAGGGACAGGGGAGCACTATGGCTACACCTTC. The rearrangement links TRBV28 to TRBJ1-2; 10 nucleotides match TRBD1. The V gene end was trimmed by 6 bases and the J gene end by 3 bases; junction bases not matched to a gene: 4. The CDR3 has 14 amino acids. Germline CDR1 and CDR2: MDHEN and SYDVKM.

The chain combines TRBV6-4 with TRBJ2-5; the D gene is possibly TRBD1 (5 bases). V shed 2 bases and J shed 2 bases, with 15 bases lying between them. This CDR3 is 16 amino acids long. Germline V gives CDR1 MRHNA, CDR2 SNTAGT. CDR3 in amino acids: CASSDAPGQGQETQYF. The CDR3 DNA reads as TGTGCCAGCAGTGACGCCCCAGGGCAGGGACAAGAGACCCAGTACTTC.